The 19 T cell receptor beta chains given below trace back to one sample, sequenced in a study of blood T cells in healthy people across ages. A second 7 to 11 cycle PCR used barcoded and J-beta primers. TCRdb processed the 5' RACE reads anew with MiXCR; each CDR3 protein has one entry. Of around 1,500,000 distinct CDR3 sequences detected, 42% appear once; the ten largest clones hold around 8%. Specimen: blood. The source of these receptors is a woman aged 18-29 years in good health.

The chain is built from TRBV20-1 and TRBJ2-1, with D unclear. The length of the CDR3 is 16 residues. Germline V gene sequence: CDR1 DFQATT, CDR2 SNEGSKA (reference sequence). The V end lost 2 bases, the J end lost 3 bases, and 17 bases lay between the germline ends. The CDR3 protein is CSARPALGLSYNEQFF. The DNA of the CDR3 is TGCAGTGCTAGACCAGCATTGGGCCTAAGCTACAATGAGCAGTTCTTC.

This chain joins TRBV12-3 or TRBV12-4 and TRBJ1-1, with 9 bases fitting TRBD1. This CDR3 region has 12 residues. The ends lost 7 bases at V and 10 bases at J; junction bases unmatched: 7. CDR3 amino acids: CASNIRQGGAFF. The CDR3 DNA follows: TGTGCCAGCAACATACGACAGGGGGGAGCTTTCTTT.

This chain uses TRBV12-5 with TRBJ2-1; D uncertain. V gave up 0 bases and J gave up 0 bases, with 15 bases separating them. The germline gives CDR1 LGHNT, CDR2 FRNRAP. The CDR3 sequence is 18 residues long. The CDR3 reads CASGLVPKSNLSYNEQFF. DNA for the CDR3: TGTGCTAGTGGTTTGGTACCCAAAAGCAATCTCTCCTACAATGAGCAGTTCTTC.

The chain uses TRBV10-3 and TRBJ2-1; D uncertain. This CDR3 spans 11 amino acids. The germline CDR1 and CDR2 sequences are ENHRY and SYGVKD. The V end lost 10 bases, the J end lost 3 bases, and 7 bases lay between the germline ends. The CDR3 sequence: CATVDYNEQFF. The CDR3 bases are TGTGCCACCGTGGACTACAATGAGCAGTTCTTC.

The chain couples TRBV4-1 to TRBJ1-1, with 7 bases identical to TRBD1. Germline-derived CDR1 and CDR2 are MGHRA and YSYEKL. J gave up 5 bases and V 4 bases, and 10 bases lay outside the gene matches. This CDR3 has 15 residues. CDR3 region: CASSLRQGVETEAFF. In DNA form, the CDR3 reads TGCGCCAGCAGCCTCCGACAGGGAGTTGAGACTGAAGCTTTCTTT.

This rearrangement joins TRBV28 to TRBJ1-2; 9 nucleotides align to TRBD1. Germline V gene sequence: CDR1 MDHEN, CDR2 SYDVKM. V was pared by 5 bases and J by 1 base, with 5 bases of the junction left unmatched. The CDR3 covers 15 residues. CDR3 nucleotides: TGTGCCAGCAGTCCGGGGGACAGGGTTAACTATGGCTACACCTTC. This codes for CASSPGDRVNYGYTF.

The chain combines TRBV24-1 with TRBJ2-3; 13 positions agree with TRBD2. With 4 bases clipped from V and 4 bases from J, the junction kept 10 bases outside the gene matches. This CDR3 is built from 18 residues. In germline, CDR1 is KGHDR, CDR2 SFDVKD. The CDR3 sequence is CATSDRTSGSSFADTQYF. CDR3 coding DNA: TGTGCCACCAGTGACCGGACTAGCGGGAGTTCTTTCGCAGATACGCAGTATTTT.

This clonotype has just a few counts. The CDR3 sequence is CSALAYPEGTGDQETQYF. DNA for the CDR3: TGCAGTGCCCTTGCATATCCCGAAGGGACAGGCGACCAAGAGACCCAGTACTTC. The chain recombines TRBV20-1 with TRBJ2-5, with 8 bases lining up with TRBD1. Trimming at V came to 6 bases and at J to 0 bases, leaving 18 bases not matched to a gene. Germline CDR1 DFQATT, CDR2 SNEGSKA (reference sequence). The CDR3 contains 18 residues.

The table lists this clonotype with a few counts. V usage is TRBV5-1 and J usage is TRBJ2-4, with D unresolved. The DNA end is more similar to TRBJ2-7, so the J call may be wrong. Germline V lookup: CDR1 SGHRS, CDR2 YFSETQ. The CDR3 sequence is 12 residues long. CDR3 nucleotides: TGCGCCAGCAGCTTGAATAACTACGAGCAGTACTTC. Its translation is CASSLNNYEQYF.

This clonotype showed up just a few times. CDR3 protein: CASSPAFGATEAFF. CDR3 bases: TGTGCCAGCAGCCCCGCCTTCGGGGCCACTGAAGCTTTCTTT. V usage is TRBV12-3 or TRBV12-4 and J usage is TRBJ1-1; tentative D call: TRBD1 (5 bases). With 6 bases removed from V and 4 bases from J, the gap between germline ends came to 15 bases. CDR3 length equals 14 residues.

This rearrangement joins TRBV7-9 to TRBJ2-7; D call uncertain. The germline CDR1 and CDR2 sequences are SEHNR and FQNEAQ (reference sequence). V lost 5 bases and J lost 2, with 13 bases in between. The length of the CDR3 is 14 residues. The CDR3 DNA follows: TGTGCCAGCAGCCAGGACGAGGCCCCCTACGAGCAGTACTTC. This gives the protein CASSQDEAPYEQYF. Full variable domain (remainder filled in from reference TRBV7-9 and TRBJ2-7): DTGVSQNPRHKITKRGQNVTFRCDPISEHNRLYWYRQTLGQGPEFLTYFQNEAQLEKSRLLSDRFSAERPKGSFSTLEIQRTEQGDSAMYLCASSQDEAPYEQYFGPGTRLTVT.

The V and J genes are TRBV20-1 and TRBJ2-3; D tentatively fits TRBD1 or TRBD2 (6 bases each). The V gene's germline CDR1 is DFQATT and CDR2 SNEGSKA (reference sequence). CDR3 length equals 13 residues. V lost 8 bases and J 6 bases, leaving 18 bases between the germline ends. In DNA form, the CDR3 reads TGCAGTACAAGCCGGGGGCGCCGGGATACGCAGTATTTT. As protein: CSTSRGRRDTQYF.

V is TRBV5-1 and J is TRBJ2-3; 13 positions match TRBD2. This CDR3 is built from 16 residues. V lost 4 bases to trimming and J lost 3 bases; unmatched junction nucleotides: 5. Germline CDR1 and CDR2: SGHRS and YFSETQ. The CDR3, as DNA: TGCGCCAGCAGCGTCACTAGCGGGGGGGGAACAGATACGCAGTATTTT. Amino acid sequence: CASSVTSGGGTDTQYF.

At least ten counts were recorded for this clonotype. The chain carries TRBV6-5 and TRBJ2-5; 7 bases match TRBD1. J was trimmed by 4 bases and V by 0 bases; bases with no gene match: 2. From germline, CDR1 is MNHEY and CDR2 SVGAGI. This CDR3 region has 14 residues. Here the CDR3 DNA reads TGTGCCAGCAGTTACTCGACAGGGCGAGAGACCCAGTACTTC. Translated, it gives CASSYSTGRETQYF.

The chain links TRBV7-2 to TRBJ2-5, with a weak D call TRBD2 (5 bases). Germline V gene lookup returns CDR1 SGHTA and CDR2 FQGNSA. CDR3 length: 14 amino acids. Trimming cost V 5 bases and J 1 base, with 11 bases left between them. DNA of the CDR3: TGTGCCAGCAGCCGGGGTCCAATCCAAGAGACCCAGTACTTC. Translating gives CASSRGPIQETQYF.

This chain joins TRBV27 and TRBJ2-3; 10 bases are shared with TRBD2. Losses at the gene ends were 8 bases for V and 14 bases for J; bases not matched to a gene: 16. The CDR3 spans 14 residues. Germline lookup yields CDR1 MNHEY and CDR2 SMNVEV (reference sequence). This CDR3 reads CASLSGEREGRGYF. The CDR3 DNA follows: TGTGCCAGCTTATCGGGCGAGCGGGAGGGCCGGGGGTATTTT.

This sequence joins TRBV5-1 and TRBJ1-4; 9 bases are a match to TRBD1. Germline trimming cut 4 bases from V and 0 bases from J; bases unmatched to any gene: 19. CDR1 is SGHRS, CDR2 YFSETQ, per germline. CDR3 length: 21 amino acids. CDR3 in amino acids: CASSPTGGKTFSGATNEKLFF. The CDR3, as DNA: TGCGCCAGCAGCCCCACAGGGGGCAAAACCTTTTCTGGGGCAACTAATGAAAAACTGTTTTTT.

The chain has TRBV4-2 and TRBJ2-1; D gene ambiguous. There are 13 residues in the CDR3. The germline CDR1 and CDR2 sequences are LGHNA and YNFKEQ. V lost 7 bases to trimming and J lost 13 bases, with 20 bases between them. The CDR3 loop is CASNHFRCQVQFF. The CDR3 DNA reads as TGTGCCAGCAACCACTTCCGCTGTCAAGTCCAGTTCTTC.

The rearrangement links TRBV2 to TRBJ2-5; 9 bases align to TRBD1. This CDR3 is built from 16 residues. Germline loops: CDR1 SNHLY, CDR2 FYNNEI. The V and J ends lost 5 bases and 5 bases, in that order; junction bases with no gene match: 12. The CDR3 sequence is CASSQVGTGSWETQYF. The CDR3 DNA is TGTGCCAGCAGTCAAGTCGGGACAGGGTCATGGGAGACCCAGTACTTC. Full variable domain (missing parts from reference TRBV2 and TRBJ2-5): EPEVTQTPSHQVTQMGQEVILRCVPISNHLYFYWYRQILGQKVEFLVSFYNNEISEKSEIFDDQFSVERPDGSNFTLKIRSTKLEDSAMYFCASSQVGTGSWETQYFGPGTRLLVL.